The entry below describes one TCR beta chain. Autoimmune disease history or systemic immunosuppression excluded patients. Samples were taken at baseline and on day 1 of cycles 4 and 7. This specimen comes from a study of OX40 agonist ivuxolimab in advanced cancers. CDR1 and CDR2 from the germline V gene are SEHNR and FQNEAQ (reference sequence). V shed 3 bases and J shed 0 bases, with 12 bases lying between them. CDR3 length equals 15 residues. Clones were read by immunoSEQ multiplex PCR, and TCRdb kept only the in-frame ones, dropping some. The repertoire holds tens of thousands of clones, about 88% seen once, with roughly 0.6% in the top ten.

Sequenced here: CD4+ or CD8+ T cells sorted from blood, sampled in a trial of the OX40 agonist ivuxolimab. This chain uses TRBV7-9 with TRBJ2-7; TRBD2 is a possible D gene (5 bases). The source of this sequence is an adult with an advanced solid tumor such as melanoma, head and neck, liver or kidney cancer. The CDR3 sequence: CASSFRGSSSYEQYF. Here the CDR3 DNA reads TGTGCCAGCAGCTTCCGGGGTTCAAGCTCCTACGAGCAGTACTTC.